The source of this T cell receptor beta chain is a study of OX40 agonist ivuxolimab in advanced cancers. Background on the study: Intravenous ivuxolimab was administered to patients every 2 weeks at 0.01 to 10 mg/kg. Patients receiving dose escalation had hepatocellular carcinoma, melanoma, renal cell or head and neck cancer.

With regard to this clone: Its antigen is as yet unknown.

The repertoire was sequenced with immunoSEQ multiplex PCR; TCRdb's copy has only in-frame clones and lacks some. The sample shows about 41,000 clones, roughly 89% of them seen only once. The CDR3 covers 15 residues. Germline CDR1 is KGHSH and CDR2 is LQKENI. Trimming took 0 bases from V and 1 from J; bases not matched to a gene: 2. Blood specimens came from baseline, cycle 4 day 1, and cycle 7 day 1. Points from the study as a whole: The average count of expanded clones was higher among CD8+ T cells than among CD4+.

The gene calls are TRBV18 and TRBJ2-7, with 8 positions matching TRBD1. The source was CD4+ or CD8+ T cells sorted from blood, collected in a trial of the OX40 agonist ivuxolimab. The receptor was isolated from an adult with an advanced solid tumor such as melanoma, head and neck, liver or kidney cancer. This chain's CDR3 is CASSPPRTGSYEQYF. The DNA for the CDR3 is TGTGCCAGCTCACCACCCCGGACAGGGTCCTACGAGCAGTACTTC.